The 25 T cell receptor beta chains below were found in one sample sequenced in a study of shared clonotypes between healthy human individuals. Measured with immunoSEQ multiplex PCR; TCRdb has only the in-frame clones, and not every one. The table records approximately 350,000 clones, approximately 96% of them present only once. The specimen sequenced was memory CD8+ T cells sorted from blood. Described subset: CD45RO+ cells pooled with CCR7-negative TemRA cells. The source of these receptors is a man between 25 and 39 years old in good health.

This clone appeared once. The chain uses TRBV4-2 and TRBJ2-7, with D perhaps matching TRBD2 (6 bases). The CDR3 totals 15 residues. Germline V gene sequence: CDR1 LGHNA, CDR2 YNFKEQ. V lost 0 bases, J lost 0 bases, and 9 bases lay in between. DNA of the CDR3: TGTGCCAGCAGCCAAGACTCTAGCGACTCCTACGAGCAGTACTTC. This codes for CASSQDSSDSYEQYF.

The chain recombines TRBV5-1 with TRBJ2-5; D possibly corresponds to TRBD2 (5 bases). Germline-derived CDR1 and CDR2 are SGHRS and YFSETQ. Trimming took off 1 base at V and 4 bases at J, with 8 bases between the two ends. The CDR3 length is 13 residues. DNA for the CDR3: TGCGCCAGCAGCTTGATGGGGAGAGAGACCCAGTACTTC. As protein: CASSLMGRETQYF.

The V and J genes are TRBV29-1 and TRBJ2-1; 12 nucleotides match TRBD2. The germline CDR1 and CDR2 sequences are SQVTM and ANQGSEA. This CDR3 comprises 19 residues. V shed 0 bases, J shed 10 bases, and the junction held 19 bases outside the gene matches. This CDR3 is CSVEDSSRPGTSGFWEQFF. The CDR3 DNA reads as TGCAGCGTTGAAGATTCGTCCAGACCCGGGACTAGCGGGTTTTGGGAGCAGTTCTTC.

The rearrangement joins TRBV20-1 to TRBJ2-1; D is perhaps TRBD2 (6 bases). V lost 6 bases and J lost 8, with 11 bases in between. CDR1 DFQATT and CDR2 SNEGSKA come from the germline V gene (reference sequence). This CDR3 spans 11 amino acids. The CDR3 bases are TGCAGTGCAGCCCCTAGCGATGAGCAGTTCTTC. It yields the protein CSAAPSDEQFF.

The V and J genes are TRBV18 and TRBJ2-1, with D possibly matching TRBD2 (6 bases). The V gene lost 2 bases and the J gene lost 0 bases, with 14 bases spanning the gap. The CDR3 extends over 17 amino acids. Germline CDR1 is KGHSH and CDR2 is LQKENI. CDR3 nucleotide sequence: TGTGCCAGCTCACCAAGATCTAGCGAAAGCTCCTACAATGAGCAGTTCTTC. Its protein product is CASSPRSSESSYNEQFF.

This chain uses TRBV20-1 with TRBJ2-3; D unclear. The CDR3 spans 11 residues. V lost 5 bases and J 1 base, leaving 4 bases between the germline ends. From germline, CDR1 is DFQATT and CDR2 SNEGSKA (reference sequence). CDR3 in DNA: TGCAGTGCTTCCCGCACAGATACGCAGTATTTT. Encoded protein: CSASRTDTQYF.

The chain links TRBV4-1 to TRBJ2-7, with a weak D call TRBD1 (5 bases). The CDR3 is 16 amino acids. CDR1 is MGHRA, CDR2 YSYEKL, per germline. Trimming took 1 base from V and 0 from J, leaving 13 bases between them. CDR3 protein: CASSQGTQGSSYEQYF. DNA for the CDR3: TGCGCCAGCAGCCAAGGTACCCAGGGCAGCTCCTACGAGCAGTACTTC.

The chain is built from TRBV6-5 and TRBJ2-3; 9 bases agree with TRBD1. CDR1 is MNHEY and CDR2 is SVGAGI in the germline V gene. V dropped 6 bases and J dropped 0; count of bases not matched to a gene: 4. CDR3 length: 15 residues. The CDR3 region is CASRGQGQSTDTQYF. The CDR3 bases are TGTGCCAGCAGGGGACAGGGCCAGAGCACAGATACGCAGTATTTT.

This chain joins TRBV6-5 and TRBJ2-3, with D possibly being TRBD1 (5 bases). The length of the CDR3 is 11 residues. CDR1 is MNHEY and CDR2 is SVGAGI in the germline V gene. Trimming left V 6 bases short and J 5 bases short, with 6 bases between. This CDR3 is CASRGVDTQYF. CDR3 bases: TGTGCCAGCAGAGGGGTAGATACGCAGTATTTT.

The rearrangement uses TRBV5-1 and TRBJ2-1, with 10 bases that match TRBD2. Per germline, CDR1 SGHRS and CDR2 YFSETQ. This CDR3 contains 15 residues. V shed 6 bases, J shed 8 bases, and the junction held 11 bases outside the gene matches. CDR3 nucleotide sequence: TGCGCCAGCACCCCTCTAGCGGGAGTGATGGATGAGCAGTTCTTC. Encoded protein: CASTPLAGVMDEQFF.

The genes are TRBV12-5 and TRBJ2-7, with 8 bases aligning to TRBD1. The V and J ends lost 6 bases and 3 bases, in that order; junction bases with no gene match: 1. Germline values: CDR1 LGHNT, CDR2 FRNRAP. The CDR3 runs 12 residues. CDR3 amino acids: CASGQGGYEQYF. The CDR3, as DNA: TGTGCTAGTGGACAGGGGGGCTACGAGCAGTACTTC. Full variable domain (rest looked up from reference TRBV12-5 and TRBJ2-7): DARVTQTPRHKVTEMGQEVTMRCQPILGHNTVFWYRQTMMQGLELLAYFRNRAPLDDSGMPKDRFSAEMPDATLATLKIQPSEPRDSAVYFCASGQGGYEQYFGPGTRLTVT.

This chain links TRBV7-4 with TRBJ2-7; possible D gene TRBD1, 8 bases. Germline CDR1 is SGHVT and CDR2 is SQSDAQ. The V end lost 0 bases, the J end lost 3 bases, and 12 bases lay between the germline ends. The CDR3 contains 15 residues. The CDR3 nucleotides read TGTGCCAGCAGCTTAGCAGCGGGACAGGTCTACGAGCAGTACTTC. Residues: CASSLAAGQVYEQYF.

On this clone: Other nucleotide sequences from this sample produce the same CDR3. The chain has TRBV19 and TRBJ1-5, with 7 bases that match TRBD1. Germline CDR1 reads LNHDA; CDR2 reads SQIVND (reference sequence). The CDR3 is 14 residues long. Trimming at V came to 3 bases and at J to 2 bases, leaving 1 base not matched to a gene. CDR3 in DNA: TGTGCCAGTAGTATCGGACAGGGCAATCAGCCCCAGCATTTT. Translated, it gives CASSIGQGNQPQHF.

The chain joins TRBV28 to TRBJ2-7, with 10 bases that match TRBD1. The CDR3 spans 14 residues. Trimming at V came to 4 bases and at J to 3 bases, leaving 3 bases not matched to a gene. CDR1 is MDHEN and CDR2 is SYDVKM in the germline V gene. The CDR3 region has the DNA TGTGCCAGCAGTTCGACAGGGGGCCTCTACGAGCAGTACTTC. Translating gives CASSSTGGLYEQYF.

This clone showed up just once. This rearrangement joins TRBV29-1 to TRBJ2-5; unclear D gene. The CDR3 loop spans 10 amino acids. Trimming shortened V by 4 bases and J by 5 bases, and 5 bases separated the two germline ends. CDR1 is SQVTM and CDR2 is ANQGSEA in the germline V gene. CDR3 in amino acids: CSVAPETQYF. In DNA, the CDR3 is TGCAGCGTTGCCCCCGAGACCCAGTACTTC.

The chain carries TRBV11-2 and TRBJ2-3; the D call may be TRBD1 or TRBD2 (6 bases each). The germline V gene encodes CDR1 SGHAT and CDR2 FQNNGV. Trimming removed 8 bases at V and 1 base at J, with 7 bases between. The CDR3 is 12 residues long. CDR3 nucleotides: TGTGCCAGCCGGGGGCGCACAGATACGCAGTATTTT. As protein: CASRGRTDTQYF.

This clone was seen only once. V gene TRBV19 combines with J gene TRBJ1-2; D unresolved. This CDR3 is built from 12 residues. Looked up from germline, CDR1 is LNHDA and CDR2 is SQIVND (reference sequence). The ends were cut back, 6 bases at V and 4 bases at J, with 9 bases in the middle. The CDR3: CASRGIPYGYTF. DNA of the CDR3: TGTGCCAGTAGGGGCATCCCCTATGGCTACACCTTC.

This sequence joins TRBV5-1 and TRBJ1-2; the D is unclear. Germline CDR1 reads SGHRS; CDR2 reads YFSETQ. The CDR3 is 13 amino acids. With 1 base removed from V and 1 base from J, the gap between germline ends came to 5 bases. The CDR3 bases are TGCGCCAGCAGCTTGAGGGTTAACTATGGCTACACCTTC. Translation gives CASSLRVNYGYTF.

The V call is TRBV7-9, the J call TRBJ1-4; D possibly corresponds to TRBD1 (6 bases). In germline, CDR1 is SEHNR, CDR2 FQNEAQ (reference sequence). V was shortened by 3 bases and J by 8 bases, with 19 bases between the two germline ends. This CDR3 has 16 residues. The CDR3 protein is CASSFGGKGGDEKLFF. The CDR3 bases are TGTGCCAGCAGCTTTGGTGGTAAAGGGGGAGACGAAAAACTGTTTTTT. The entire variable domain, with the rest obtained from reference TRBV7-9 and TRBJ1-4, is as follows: DTGVSQNPRHKITKRGQNVTFRCDPISEHNRLYWYRQTLGQGPEFLTYFQNEAQLEKSRLLSDRFSAERPKGSFSTLEIQRTEQGDSAMYLCASSFGGKGGDEKLFFGSGTQLSVL.

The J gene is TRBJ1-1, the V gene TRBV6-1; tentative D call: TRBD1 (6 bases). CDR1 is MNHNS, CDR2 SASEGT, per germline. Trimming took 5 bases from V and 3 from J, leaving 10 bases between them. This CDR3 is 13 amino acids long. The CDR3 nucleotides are TGTGCCAGCAGTCCGCGACAGGACACTGAAGCTTTCTTT. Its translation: CASSPRQDTEAFF.

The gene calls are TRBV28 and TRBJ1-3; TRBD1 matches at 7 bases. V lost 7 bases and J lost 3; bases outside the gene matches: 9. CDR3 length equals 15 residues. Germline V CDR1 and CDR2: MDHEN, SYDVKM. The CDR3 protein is CASKKTGPSGNTIYF. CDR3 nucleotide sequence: TGTGCCAGCAAGAAGACAGGGCCGAGTGGAAACACCATATATTTT.

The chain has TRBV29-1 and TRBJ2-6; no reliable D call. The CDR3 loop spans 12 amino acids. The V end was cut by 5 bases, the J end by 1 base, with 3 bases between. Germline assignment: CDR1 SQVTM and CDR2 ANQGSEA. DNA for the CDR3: TGCAGCGTTCTTTCTGGGGCCAACGTCCTGACTTTC. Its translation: CSVLSGANVLTF. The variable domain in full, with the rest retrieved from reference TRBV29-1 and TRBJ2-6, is SAVISQKPSRDICQRGTSLTIQCQVDSQVTMMFWYRQQPGQSLTLIATANQGSEATYESGFVIDKFPISRPNLTFSTLTVSNMSPEDSSIYLCSVLSGANVLTFGAGSRLTVL.

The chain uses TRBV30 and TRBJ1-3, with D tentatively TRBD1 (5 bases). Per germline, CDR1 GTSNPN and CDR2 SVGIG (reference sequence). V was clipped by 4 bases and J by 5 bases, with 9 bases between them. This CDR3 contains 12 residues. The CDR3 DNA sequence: TGTGCCTGGACCAAGGGGCGAAACACCATATATTTT. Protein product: CAWTKGRNTIYF.

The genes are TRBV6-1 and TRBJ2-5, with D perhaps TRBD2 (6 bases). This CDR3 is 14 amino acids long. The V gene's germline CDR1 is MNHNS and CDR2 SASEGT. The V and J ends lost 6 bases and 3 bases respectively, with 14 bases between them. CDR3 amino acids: CASRLLGGEETQYF. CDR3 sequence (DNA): TGTGCCAGCAGACTCCTAGGAGGGGAAGAGACCCAGTACTTC.

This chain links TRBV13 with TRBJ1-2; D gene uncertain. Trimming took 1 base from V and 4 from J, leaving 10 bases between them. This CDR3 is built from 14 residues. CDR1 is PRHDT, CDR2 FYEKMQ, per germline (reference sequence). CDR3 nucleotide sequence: TGTGCCAGCAGCTTAGTGGGGAAGGGCTATGGCTACACCTTC. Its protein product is CASSLVGKGYGYTF.